A selection of T cell receptor beta chains follows, all from one sample in a study of radiotherapy plus CTLA-4 blockade in lung cancer. Assay: immunoSEQ multiplex PCR; the TCRdb copy retains only in-frame clones and omits some. The sample lists tens of thousands of clones, roughly 60% seen once, with about a fifth in the top ten. The specimen was peripheral blood, collected from a patient treated with radiotherapy plus ipilimumab. The receptor set was obtained from a human donor with non-small cell lung cancer who had a partial response to radiotherapy plus ipilimumab. Each CDR3 is given with its conserved first and last residue. A D gene is named only where the DNA matches it firmly. Size is stated for part of the rows, as once, few or many counts, or as a class when the clone is expanded.

d_call,v_call,j_call,clone_size,cdr3_nt,cdr3_aa
NA,TRBV6-1,TRBJ2-5,NA,TGTGCCAGCAGTGAGTCCCCCGGGACCCAGTACTTC,CASSESPGTQYF
NA,TRBV18,TRBJ1-2,NA,TGTGTCAGCTCACCACCTTTGGCACAGGTGCCGCGCTACACCTTC,CVSSPPLAQVPRYTF
NA,TRBV5-1,TRBJ2-7,once,TGCGCCAGCAGCTTGGAAGGGGTCCCTTCCTACGAGCAGTACTTC,CASSLEGVPSYEQYF
NA,TRBV9,TRBJ2-6,NA,TGTGCCAGTGAACAGCATCTTGCCTCTGGGGCCAACGTCCTGACTTTC,CASEQHLASGANVLTF
TRBD2,TRBV19,TRBJ2-3,NA,TGTGCCAGTAGTCCAGGGAGGGGAAATACGCAGTATTTT,CASSPGRGNTQYF
NA,TRBV19,TRBJ2-5,NA,TGTGCCAGTAGTTTAGTCCCGGCGGCTGAGACCCAGTACTTC,CASSLVPAAETQYF
TRBD2,TRBV9,TRBJ2-7,NA,TGTGCCAGCAGCACCGAAGGACTAGCGGAATACTACGAGCAGTACTTC,CASSTEGLAEYYEQYF
NA,TRBV5-6,TRBJ2-7,NA,TGTGCCAGCAGCTTGCGGCCGGGACACTGGGGATACTTC,CASSLRPGHWGYF
TRBD1,TRBV6-1,TRBJ2-7,NA,TGTGCCAGCAGCAGGGGGCGGAGGTCCTACGAGCAGTACTTC,CASSRGRRSYEQYF
NA,TRBV7-3,TRBJ1-1,NA,TGTGCCAGCAGCTTATATGGCGGAGGGACTGAAGCTTTCTTT,CASSLYGGGTEAFF
TRBD2,TRBV30,TRBJ2-7,NA,TGTGCCTGGAGGAACGCGGGAGGGGGTGAGCAGTACTTC,CAWRNAGGGEQYF
NA,TRBV18,TRBJ2-5,NA,TGTGCCAGCTCACCACCGTCACAGAAAGAGACCCAGTACTTC,CASSPPSQKETQYF
TRBD2,TRBV27,TRBJ2-7,few,TGTGCCAGCAGTTTCCGAGCGGGAGTCCTAGGCGAGCAGTACTTC,CASSFRAGVLGEQYF
TRBD1,TRBV11-3,TRBJ2-7,NA,TGTGCCAGCAGCTTGAGACAGGGCTACGAGCAGTACTTC,CASSLRQGYEQYF
NA,TRBV30,TRBJ1-5,NA,TGTGCCTGGAGTGAAGACAGGTTTCAGCCCCAGCATTTT,CAWSEDRFQPQHF
NA,TRBV7-6,TRBJ2-3,few,TGTGCCAGCAGCTTAGCGTCCCCTCCCAGTACGCAGTATTTT,CASSLASPPSTQYF
NA,TRBV15,TRBJ1-1,NA,TGTGCCACCAGCAGAGAATTGGAGGAGGGGACTGAAGCTTTCTTT,CATSRELEEGTEAFF
NA,TRBV5-4,TRBJ2-7,once,TGTGCCAGCAGCTTGGATGCGTACTACGAGCAGTACTTC,CASSLDAYYEQYF
NA,TRBV19,TRBJ1-5,NA,TGTGCCAGTAGTATAGCTCCGACAGAGAACCAGCCCCAGCATTTT,CASSIAPTENQPQHF
NA,TRBV7-8,TRBJ2-1,NA,TGTGCCAGCAGCCCAATCAATCGGGGTGAGCAGTTCTTC,CASSPINRGEQFF
NA,TRBV5-4,TRBJ2-3,NA,TGTGCCAGCAGCTTGGCGGAGGGTCCAGATACGCAGTATTTT,CASSLAEGPDTQYF
TRBD1,TRBV6-5,TRBJ2-2,few,TGTGCCAGCAGTGGGACAGGGGGCGACACCGGGGAGCTGTTTTTT,CASSGTGGDTGELFF
NA,TRBV19,TRBJ2-3,NA,TGTGCCAGTAGTATTCGCGGAGCAGGGACTTCCACAGATACGCAGTATTTT,CASSIRGAGTSTDTQYF
TRBD1,TRBV2,TRBJ1-1,NA,TGTGCCAGCACAAAAAAAGCGGCAGGGGGAATCACTGAAGCTTTCTTT,CASTKKAAGGITEAFF
NA,TRBV19,TRBJ1-4,NA,TGTGCCAGTAGTATCCTGCCGGGTAATGAAAAACTGTTTTTT,CASSILPGNEKLFF
NA,TRBV12-5,TRBJ1-2,NA,TGTGCTAGTGGTTTGAGCAGCTACACCTTC,CASGLSSYTF
NA,TRBV27,TRBJ2-2,few,TGTGCCAGCAAGAGGTCGAACACCGGGGAGCTGTTTTTT,CASKRSNTGELFF
NA,TRBV6-6,TRBJ2-5,NA,TGTGCCAGCAGTCAAGTCCGGGGAGGCGAGACCCAGTACTTC,CASSQVRGGETQYF
NA,TRBV5-8,TRBJ2-3,NA,TGTGCCAGCAGCCCCCGACGGGGCACAGATACGCAGTATTTT,CASSPRRGTDTQYF
NA,TRBV19,TRBJ1-1,NA,TGTGCCAGCCTCCCCGGACAGAGGAACACTGAAGCTTTCTTT,CASLPGQRNTEAFF
NA,TRBV2,TRBJ2-7,NA,TGTGCCAGCAGTGATATATTGGGGGGAACCGAGCAGTACTTC,CASSDILGGTEQYF
TRBD2,TRBV29-1,TRBJ2-1,few,TGCAGCGTGGTACCCGGGACTAGCGGGGAGGGCGAGCAGTTCTTC,CSVVPGTSGEGEQFF
TRBD1,TRBV5-1,TRBJ2-3,NA,TGCGCCAGCAGCCTTGACCGGGACAGGGGGCGATGGACAGATACGCAGTATTTT,CASSLDRDRGRWTDTQYF
NA,TRBV4-1,TRBJ1-2,few,TGCGCCAGCAGCCAAGACGTGGCAGGGGTCAGTGGCTACACCTTC,CASSQDVAGVSGYTF
NA,TRBV4-2,TRBJ2-5,few,TGTGCCAGCAGCCCAGAGGGGGGTAAAGAGACCCAGTACTTC,CASSPEGGKETQYF
TRBD2,TRBV7-9,TRBJ2-1,NA,TGTGCCAGCAGCTCTAGCGGGGTGACTGGGGATGAGCAGTTCTTC,CASSSSGVTGDEQFF
TRBD1,TRBV6-6,TRBJ2-4,NA,TGTGCCAGCAGTCCCCGGGGGACAGGGGAGTACTTC,CASSPRGTGEYF
NA,TRBV6-5,TRBJ2-1,NA,TGTGCCAGCAGCACTGCTCCCATCTACAATGAGCAGTTCTTC,CASSTAPIYNEQFF
NA,TRBV5-1,TRBJ1-2,NA,TGCGCCAGCAGCTTGGAAGTCTCGCGAGGCTACACCTTC,CASSLEVSRGYTF
TRBD1,TRBV5-6,TRBJ2-7,once,TGTGCCAGCAGCCCTCGGGACAGGCCTTCCTACGAGCAGTACTTC,CASSPRDRPSYEQYF
NA,TRBV30,TRBJ2-7,NA,TGTGCCTGGAGTGTGAAGGGTAGCGCCTACGAGCAGTACTTC,CAWSVKGSAYEQYF
TRBD2,TRBV5-4,TRBJ2-7,NA,TGTGCCAGCAGCTTACTAGCGGGATCTCCCCCGAGGGACTTC,CASSLLAGSPPRDF
TRBD2,TRBV6-4,TRBJ2-1,NA,TGTGCCAGCAGTGTTACTAGCGGGAGGTACAATGAGCAGTTCTTC,CASSVTSGRYNEQFF
NA,TRBV29-1,TRBJ1-2,NA,TGCAGCGTTGGGGCCCGGAACTATGGCTACACCTTC,CSVGARNYGYTF
TRBD2,TRBV7-2,TRBJ2-2,medium-sized,TGTGCCAGCAGCTCCCGACTAGCGGGCAACACCGGGGAGCTGTTTTTT,CASSSRLAGNTGELFF
NA,TRBV5-6,TRBJ1-1,NA,TGTGCCAGCGGGGGGAGAGGGAGGCTGGGCACTGAAGCTTTCTTT,CASGGRGRLGTEAFF
NA,TRBV30,TRBJ1-1,NA,TGTGCCTGCAAGCCGGGACAACATGCCAACACTGAAGCTTTCTTT,CACKPGQHANTEAFF
NA,TRBV9,TRBJ2-7,few,TGTGCCAGCAGCACCGAGGGGAGGGGGGGGGACGAGCAGTACTTC,CASSTEGRGGDEQYF
TRBD2,TRBV5-5,TRBJ2-5,NA,TGTGCCAGCAGCTTGGAGGGACTAGCGGCCGAGACCCAGTACTTC,CASSLEGLAAETQYF
NA,TRBV7-9,TRBJ2-5,NA,TGTGCCAGCAGCTTAAACAGGGAAGAGACCCAGTACTTC,CASSLNREETQYF
TRBD1,TRBV14,TRBJ2-4,few,TGTGCCAGCAGCCAAAGTTCGAGACAGGGAAGTAACATTCAGTACTTC,CASSQSSRQGSNIQYF
NA,TRBV18,TRBJ2-4,few,TGTGCCAGCTCACCACCGGCGGGCCCCAGGCGGACGGACATTCAGTACTTC,CASSPPAGPRRTDIQYF
NA,TRBV9,TRBJ1-1,NA,TGTGCCAGCAGCGTAGACCCGGACATACCGAACACTGAAGCTTTCTTT,CASSVDPDIPNTEAFF
NA,TRBV7-2,TRBJ1-2,NA,TGTGCCAGCAGCTTACAGGGGTATGGCTACACCTTC,CASSLQGYGYTF